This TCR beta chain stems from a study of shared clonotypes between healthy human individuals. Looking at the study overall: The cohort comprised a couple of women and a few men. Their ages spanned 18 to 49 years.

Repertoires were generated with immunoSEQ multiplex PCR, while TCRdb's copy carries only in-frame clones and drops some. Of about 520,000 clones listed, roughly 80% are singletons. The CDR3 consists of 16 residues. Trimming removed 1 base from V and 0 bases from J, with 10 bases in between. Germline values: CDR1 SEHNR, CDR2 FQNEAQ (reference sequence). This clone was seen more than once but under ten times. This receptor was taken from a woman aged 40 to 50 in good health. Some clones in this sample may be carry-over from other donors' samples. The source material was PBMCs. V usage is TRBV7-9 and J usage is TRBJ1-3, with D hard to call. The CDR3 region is CASSLGSDYSGNTIYF. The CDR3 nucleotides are TGTGCCAGCAGCTTAGGATCGGATTACTCTGGAAACACCATATATTTT.